A single sample is the source of the 20 T cell receptor beta chains below, sequenced in a study of T cell clones after liver transplantation. TCRdb keeps only in-frame clones here, not all; method: immunoSEQ multiplex PCR. The sample records fewer than 50,000 clones, about 86% being singletons. Sequences were derived from CD4+ T cells from blood, sampled 24 months after liver transplant. The receptors derive from a human patient who received a liver transplant. Part of the T cells may come from the graft donor.

The chain employs TRBV5-1 and TRBJ2-2, with D possibly TRBD1 on 6 matching bases. Trimming took 0 bases from V and 2 from J, leaving 14 bases between them. The CDR3 covers 17 residues. The germline CDR1 and CDR2 sequences are SGHRS and YFSETQ. The CDR3 reads CASSLAFRTANTGELFF. In nucleotides, the CDR3 is TGCGCCAGCAGCTTGGCTTTCCGGACAGCTAACACCGGGGAGCTGTTTTTT.

CDR3 loop: CASSDRGNSPLHF. CDR3 bases: TGTGCCAGCAGTGACAGGGGAAATTCACCCCTCCACTTT. The rearrangement joins TRBV6-4 to TRBJ1-6, with D possibly TRBD1 on 5 matching bases. With 2 bases removed from V and 7 bases from J, the gap between germline ends came to 6 bases. The germline V gene encodes CDR1 MRHNA and CDR2 SNTAGT. This CDR3 is 13 amino acids long.

The chain uses TRBV5-1 and TRBJ1-5; perhaps TRBD1 as D (5 bases). V was pared by 2 bases and J by 4 bases, with 13 bases between. CDR1 SGHRS and CDR2 YFSETQ come from the germline V gene. The length of the CDR3 is 15 residues. CDR3 nucleotides: TGCGCCAGCAGCTTCCTTGCGGGGGGGAATCAGCCCCAGCATTTT. It translates to CASSFLAGGNQPQHF.

The gene calls are TRBV6-5 and TRBJ2-1; D remains ambiguous. Germline values: CDR1 MNHEY, CDR2 SVGAGI. The V gene lost 7 bases and the J gene lost 9 bases, with 10 bases spanning the gap. The CDR3 has 11 residues. For the CDR3, the DNA is TGTGCCAGCAAGGGTGGCGGTGAGCAGTTCTTC. Translating gives CASKGGGEQFF.

J is TRBJ1-1 and V is TRBV18; D call uncertain. Germline V gene data show CDR1 as KGHSH and CDR2 as LQKENI. The CDR3 sequence is 14 residues long. The V gene lost 3 bases and the J gene lost 1 base, with 9 bases spanning the gap. The CDR3 region is CASSPSARNTEAFF. DNA of the CDR3: TGTGCCAGCTCACCTTCCGCCAGGAACACTGAAGCTTTCTTT.

This clone came up a few times. V usage is TRBV2 and J usage is TRBJ2-7; 7 nucleotides agree with TRBD1. There are 15 residues in the CDR3. Germline V gene lookup returns CDR1 SNHLY and CDR2 FYNNEI. Trimming cost V 6 bases and J 5 bases; bases outside gene matches: 13. The CDR3: CASSPRGFNSDEQYF. The CDR3 nucleotides read TGTGCCAGCAGCCCCAGGGGGTTTAACTCGGACGAGCAGTACTTC.

As DNA, the CDR3 is TGCGCCAGCAGCACCTCGACAGGGTCTTCACCCCTCCACTTT. Its translation is CASSTSTGSSPLHF. The chain combines TRBV5-1 with TRBJ1-6; 7 nucleotides align to TRBD1. The CDR3 loop spans 14 amino acids. Trimming removed 4 bases from V and 9 bases from J; junction bases left unmatched: 7. Germline V gene lookup returns CDR1 SGHRS and CDR2 YFSETQ. Based on the CDR3 plus reference TRBV5-1 and TRBJ1-6, the full variable domain is KAGVTQTPRYLIKTRGQQVTLSCSPISGHRSVSWYQQTPGQGLQFLFEYFSETQRNKGNFPGRFSGRQFSNSRSEMNVSTLELGDSALYLCASSTSTGSSPLHFGNGTRLTVT.

The V call is TRBV6-5, the J call TRBJ1-2, with 7 bases identical to TRBD1. The J segment lost 0 bases and the V segment lost 6 bases, leaving 7 bases of the junction unmatched. CDR3 length: 15 residues. Germline CDR1 MNHEY, CDR2 SVGAGI. The CDR3 DNA follows: TGTGCCAGCAGAAAACAGGGGTCGACTAACTATGGCTACACCTTC. Translating gives CASRKQGSTNYGYTF.

This clone occurred a few times. J is TRBJ2-6 and V is TRBV13; D gene uncertain. Germline-derived CDR1 and CDR2 are PRHDT and FYEKMQ (reference sequence). The CDR3 is 15 residues long. V lost 4 bases, J lost 4 bases, and 11 bases lay in between. The CDR3 reads CASSSRVAGANVLTF. The CDR3 region has the DNA TGTGCCAGCAGCTCCCGGGTGGCCGGGGCCAACGTCCTGACTTTC. Drawing the rest from reference TRBV13 and TRBJ2-6, the complete variable domain is AAGVIQSPRHLIKEKRETATLKCYPIPRHDTVYWYQQGPGQDPQFLISFYEKMQSDKGSIPDRFSAQQFSDYHSELNMSSLELGDSALYFCASSSRVAGANVLTFGAGSRLTVL.

V and J are TRBV9 and TRBJ1-4; no reliable D call. CDR1 is SGDLS, CDR2 YYNGEE, per germline. Trimming took 0 bases from V and 0 from J, leaving 9 bases between them. The CDR3 runs 16 residues. The CDR3 region has the DNA TGTGCCAGCAGCGTAGGCCCATCTGCAACTAATGAAAAACTGTTTTTT. It specifies CASSVGPSATNEKLFF.

The V call is TRBV2, the J call TRBJ2-7; 11 bases are shared with TRBD1. Germline values: CDR1 SNHLY, CDR2 FYNNEI. V shed 6 bases and J 5 bases; nucleotides not matched to a gene: 3. This CDR3 is 13 amino acids long. The CDR3 DNA follows: TGTGCCAGCAGAGGACAGGGGGCCCACGAGCAGTACTTC. Translating gives CASRGQGAHEQYF.

This clone turned up a few times. This chain joins TRBV30 and TRBJ2-1; tentative D call: TRBD2 (6 bases). CDR3 size: 12 residues. Germline V gene lookup returns CDR1 GTSNPN and CDR2 SVGIG (reference sequence). Trimming left V 6 bases short and J 3 bases short, with 9 bases between. The CDR3 reads CACSGNYNEQFF. In nucleotides, the CDR3 is TGTGCCTGTAGCGGCAACTACAATGAGCAGTTCTTC.

V usage is TRBV6-6 and J usage is TRBJ2-1, with 8 nucleotides matching TRBD2. The germline V gene encodes CDR1 MNHNY and CDR2 SVGAGI (reference sequence). The CDR3 contains 14 residues. J lost 7 bases, V lost 8 bases, and 10 bases had no gene match. The CDR3 DNA sequence: TGTGCCAGCGGAAACGGGAGGGCCGGGAATGAGCAGTTCTTC. Its translation is CASGNGRAGNEQFF.

This chain uses TRBV5-8 with TRBJ2-2, with unresolved D. This CDR3 spans 18 amino acids. Trimming left V 5 bases short and J 2 bases short, with 22 bases between. CDR1 is SGHTS, CDR2 YDEGEE, per germline. CDR3 bases: TGTGCCAGCAGACAACGATCACGGTCGCACTTTAACACCGGGGAGCTGTTTTTT. It encodes CASRQRSRSHFNTGELFF.

The chain combines TRBV7-3 with TRBJ2-1, with 10 bases that match TRBD2. This CDR3 has 16 residues. Germline V gene sequence: CDR1 SGHTA, CDR2 FQGTGA. V was pared by 1 base and J by 4 bases, with 4 bases of the junction left unmatched. As DNA, the CDR3 is TGTGCCAGCAGCTTAAGGACTAGCGGCCGATACAATGAGCAGTTCTTC. It codes for CASSLRTSGRYNEQFF.

V is TRBV4-1 and J is TRBJ2-3; D call uncertain. In germline, CDR1 is MGHRA, CDR2 YSYEKL. With 0 bases removed from V and 5 bases from J, the gap between germline ends came to 12 bases. This CDR3 has 15 amino acids. CDR3 loop: CASSQDGLARDTQYF. The DNA for the CDR3 is TGCGCCAGCAGCCAAGATGGGCTGGCCCGAGATACGCAGTATTTT.

The rearrangement links TRBV4-2 to TRBJ2-5; 14 bases line up with TRBD2. Germline V gene sequence: CDR1 LGHNA, CDR2 YNFKEQ. V trimming: 4 bases; J trimming: 3 bases; junction bases outside the gene matches: 1. CDR3 length: 15 amino acids. The CDR3 here is CASSPTSGGEETQYF. In nucleotides, the CDR3 is TGTGCCAGCAGCCCGACTAGCGGGGGGGAAGAGACCCAGTACTTC.

On this clone: Other DNA sequences from this sample encode an identical CDR3 as well. The J gene is TRBJ1-6, the V gene TRBV5-1; D uncertain. The germline CDR1 and CDR2 sequences are SGHRS and YFSETQ. CDR3 length equals 14 residues. V was cut by 3 bases and J by 9 bases, with 13 bases left in between. Here the CDR3 DNA reads TGCGCCAGCAGCTCCGCGGGGAGCGGTTCACCCCTCCACTTT. This translates into CASSSAGSGSPLHF.

In this sample, this clone turned up once. J is TRBJ2-3 and V is TRBV18; D may be TRBD2 (6 bases). The ends were cut back, 3 bases at V and 6 bases at J, with 13 bases in the middle. Germline lookup yields CDR1 KGHSH and CDR2 LQKENI. CDR3 length equals 14 residues. CDR3 in amino acids: CASSPNTGGDTQYF. The CDR3 bases are TGTGCCAGCTCACCGAACACAGGAGGGGATACGCAGTATTTT.

This chain uses TRBV6-4 with TRBJ2-2, with a weak D call TRBD2 (5 bases). From germline, CDR1 is MRHNA and CDR2 SNTAGT. The V gene lost 2 bases and the J gene lost 4 bases, with 11 bases spanning the gap. This CDR3 spans 15 amino acids. CDR3 in amino acids: CASSDPSLATGELFF. CDR3 bases: TGTGCCAGCAGTGACCCGTCCCTAGCCACCGGGGAGCTGTTTTTT.